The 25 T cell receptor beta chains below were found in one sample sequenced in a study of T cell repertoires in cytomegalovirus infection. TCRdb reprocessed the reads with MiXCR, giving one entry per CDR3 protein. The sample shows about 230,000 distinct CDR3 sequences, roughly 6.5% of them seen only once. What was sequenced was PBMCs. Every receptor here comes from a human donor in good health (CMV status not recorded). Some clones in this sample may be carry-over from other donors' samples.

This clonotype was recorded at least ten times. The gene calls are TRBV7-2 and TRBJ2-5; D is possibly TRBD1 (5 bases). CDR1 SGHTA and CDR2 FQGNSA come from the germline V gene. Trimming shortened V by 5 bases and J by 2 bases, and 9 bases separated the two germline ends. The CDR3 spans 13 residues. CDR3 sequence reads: CASSRRAQETQYF. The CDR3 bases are TGTGCCAGCAGCCGCAGGGCTCAAGAGACCCAGTACTTC. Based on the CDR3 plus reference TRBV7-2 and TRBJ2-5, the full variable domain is GAGVSQSPSNKVTEKGKDVELRCDPISGHTALYWYRQSLGQGLEFLIYFQGNSAPDKSGLPSDRFSAERTGGSVSTLTIQRTQQEDSAVYLCASSRRAQETQYFGPGTRLLVL.

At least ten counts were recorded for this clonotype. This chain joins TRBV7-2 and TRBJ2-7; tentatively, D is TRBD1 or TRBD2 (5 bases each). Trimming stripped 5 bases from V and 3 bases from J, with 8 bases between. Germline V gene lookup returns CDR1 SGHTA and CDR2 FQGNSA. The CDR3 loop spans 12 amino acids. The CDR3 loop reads CASSGGIYEQYF. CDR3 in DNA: TGTGCCAGCAGCGGGGGTATCTACGAGCAGTACTTC.

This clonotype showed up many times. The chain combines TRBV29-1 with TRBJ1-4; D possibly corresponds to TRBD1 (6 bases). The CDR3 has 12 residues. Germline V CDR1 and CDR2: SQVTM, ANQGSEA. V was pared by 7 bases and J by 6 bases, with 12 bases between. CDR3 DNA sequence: TGCAGCGCCTCGGACAGAGATGAAAAACTGTTTTTT. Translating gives CSASDRDEKLFF.

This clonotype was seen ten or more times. Here the CDR3 DNA reads TGCGCCAGCAGCCAAGAGTCGGCAGGGAGCTCCTATAATTCACCCCTCCACTTT. Protein product: CASSQESAGSSYNSPLHF. J is TRBJ1-6 and V is TRBV4-3; D might be TRBD1 (5 bases). This CDR3 has 18 amino acids. Per germline, CDR1 LGHNA and CDR2 YSLEER. V was cut by 0 bases and J by 0 bases, with 12 bases left in between.

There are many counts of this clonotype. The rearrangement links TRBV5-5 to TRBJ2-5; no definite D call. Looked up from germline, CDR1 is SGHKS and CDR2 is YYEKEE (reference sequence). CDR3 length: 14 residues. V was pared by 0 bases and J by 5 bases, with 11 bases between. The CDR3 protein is CASSLASVGETQYF. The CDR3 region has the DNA TGTGCCAGCAGCTTGGCCTCGGTGGGCGAGACCCAGTACTTC.

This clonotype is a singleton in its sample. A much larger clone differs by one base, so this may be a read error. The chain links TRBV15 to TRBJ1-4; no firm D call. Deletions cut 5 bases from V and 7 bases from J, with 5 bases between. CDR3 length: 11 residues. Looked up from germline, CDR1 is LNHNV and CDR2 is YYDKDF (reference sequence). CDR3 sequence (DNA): TGTGCCACCAGCGGAGCTGAAAAACTGTTTTTT. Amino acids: CATSGAEKLFF.

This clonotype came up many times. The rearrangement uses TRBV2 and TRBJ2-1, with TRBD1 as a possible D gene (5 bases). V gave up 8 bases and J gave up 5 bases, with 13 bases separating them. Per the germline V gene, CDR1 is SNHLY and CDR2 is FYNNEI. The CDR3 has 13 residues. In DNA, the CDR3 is TGTGCCAGCGGACATCCTAAGGACAATGAGCAGTTCTTC. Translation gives CASGHPKDNEQFF.

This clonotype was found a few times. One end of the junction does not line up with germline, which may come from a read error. The CDR3 is CASSLSSLYEQYF. CDR3 bases: TGTGCCAGCAGTCTATCCTCCCTCTACGAGCAGTACTTC. V is TRBV27 and J is TRBJ2-7; D is uncertain. There are 13 residues in the CDR3. Germline V CDR1 and CDR2: MNHEY, SMNVEV (reference sequence).

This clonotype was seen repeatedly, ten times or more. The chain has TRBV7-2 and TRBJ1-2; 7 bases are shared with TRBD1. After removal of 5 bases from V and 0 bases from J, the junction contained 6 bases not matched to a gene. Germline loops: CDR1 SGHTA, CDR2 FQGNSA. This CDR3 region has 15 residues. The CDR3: CASSPWTGPNYGYTF. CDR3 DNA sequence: TGTGCCAGCAGCCCCTGGACAGGTCCTAACTATGGCTACACCTTC.

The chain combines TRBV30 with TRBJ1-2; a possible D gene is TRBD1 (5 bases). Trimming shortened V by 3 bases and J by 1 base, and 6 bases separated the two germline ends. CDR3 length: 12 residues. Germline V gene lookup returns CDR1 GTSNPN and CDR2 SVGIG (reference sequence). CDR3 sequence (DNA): TGTGCCTGGAGGGACAATAACTATGGCTACACCTTC. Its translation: CAWRDNNYGYTF.

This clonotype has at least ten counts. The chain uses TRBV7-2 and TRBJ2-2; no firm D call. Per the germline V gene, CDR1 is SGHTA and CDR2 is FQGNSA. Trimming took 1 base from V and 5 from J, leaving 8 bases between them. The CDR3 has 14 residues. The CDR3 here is CASSLVLGTGELFF. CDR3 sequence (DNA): TGTGCCAGCAGCTTAGTTTTGGGGACCGGGGAGCTGTTTTTT.

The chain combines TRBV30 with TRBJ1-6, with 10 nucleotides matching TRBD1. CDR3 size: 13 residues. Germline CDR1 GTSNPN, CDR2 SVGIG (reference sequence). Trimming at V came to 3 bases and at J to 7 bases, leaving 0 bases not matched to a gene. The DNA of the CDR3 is TGTGCCTGGAGGGGACAGGGGAATTCACCCCTCCACTTT. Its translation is CAWRGQGNSPLHF.

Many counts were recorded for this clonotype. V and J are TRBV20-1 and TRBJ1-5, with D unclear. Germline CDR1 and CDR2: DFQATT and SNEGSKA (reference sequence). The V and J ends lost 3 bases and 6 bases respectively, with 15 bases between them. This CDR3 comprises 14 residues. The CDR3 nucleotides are TGCAGTGCTAGTAGCCACCTAATAAGTCAGCCCCAGCATTTT. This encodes CSASSHLISQPQHF.

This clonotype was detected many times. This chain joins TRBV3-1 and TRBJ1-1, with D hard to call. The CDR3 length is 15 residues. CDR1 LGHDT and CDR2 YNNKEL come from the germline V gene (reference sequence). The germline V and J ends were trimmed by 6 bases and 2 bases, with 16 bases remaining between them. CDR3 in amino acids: CASSPSGMLNTEAFF. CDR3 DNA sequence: TGTGCCAGCAGTCCCTCGGGAATGTTAAACACTGAAGCTTTCTTT.

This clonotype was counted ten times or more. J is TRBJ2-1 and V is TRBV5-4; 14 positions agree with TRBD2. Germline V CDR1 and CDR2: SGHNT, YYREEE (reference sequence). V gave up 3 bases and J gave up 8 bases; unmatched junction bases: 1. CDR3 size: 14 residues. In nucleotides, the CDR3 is TGTGCCAGCAGCTGGACTAGCGGGGGGTATGAGCAGTTCTTC. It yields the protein CASSWTSGGYEQFF.

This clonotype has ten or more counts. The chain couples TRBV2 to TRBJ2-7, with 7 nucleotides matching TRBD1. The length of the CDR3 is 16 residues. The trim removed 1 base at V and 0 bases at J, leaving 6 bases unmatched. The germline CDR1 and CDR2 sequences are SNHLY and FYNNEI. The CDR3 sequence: CASSEDGPGGSYEQYF. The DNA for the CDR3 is TGTGCCAGCAGTGAAGACGGGCCAGGGGGCTCCTACGAGCAGTACTTC. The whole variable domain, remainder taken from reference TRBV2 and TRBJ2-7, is EPEVTQTPSHQVTQMGQEVILRCVPISNHLYFYWYRQILGQKVEFLVSFYNNEISEKSEIFDDQFSVERPDGSNFTLKIRSTKLEDSAMYFCASSEDGPGGSYEQYFGPGTRLTVT.

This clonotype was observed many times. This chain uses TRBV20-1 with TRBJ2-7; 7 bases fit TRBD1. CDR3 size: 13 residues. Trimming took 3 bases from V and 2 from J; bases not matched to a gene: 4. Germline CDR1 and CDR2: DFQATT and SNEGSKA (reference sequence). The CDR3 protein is CSARDRNPYEQYF. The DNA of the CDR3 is TGCAGTGCTAGGGACAGGAACCCCTACGAGCAGTACTTC.

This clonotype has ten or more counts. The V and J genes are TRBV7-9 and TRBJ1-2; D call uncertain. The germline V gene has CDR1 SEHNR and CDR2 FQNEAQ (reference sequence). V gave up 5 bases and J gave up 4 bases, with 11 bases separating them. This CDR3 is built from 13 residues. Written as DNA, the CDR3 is TGTGCCAGCAGCCCAGGTGCCAGCTATGGCTACACCTTC. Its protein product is CASSPGASYGYTF. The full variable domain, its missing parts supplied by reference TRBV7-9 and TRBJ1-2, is DTGVSQNPRHKITKRGQNVTFRCDPISEHNRLYWYRQTLGQGPEFLTYFQNEAQLEKSRLLSDRFSAERPKGSFSTLEIQRTEQGDSAMYLCASSPGASYGYTFGSGTRLTVV.

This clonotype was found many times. The CDR3 is CASSLDIGGQRTIYF. The CDR3, as DNA: TGTGCCAGCAGCTTAGATATAGGGGGCCAAAGGACCATATATTTT. The chain employs TRBV11-2 and TRBJ1-3; TRBD1 agrees at 7 bases. The CDR3 runs 15 residues. V trimming: 0 bases; J trimming: 10 bases; junction bases outside the gene matches: 9. Germline V lookup: CDR1 SGHAT, CDR2 FQNNGV. The variable domain in full, completed from reference TRBV11-2 and TRBJ1-3, reads EAGVAQSPRYKIIEKRQSVAFWCNPISGHATLYWYQQILGQGPKLLIQFQNNGVVDDSQLPKDRFSAERLKGVDSTLKIQPAKLEDSAVYLCASSLDIGGQRTIYFGEGSWLTVV.

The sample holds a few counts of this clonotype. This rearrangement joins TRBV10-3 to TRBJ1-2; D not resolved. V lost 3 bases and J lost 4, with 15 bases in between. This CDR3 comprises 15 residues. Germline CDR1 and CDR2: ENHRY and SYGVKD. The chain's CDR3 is CAISETEPRPYGYTF. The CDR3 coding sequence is TGTGCCATCAGTGAAACGGAGCCAAGACCCTATGGCTACACCTTC.

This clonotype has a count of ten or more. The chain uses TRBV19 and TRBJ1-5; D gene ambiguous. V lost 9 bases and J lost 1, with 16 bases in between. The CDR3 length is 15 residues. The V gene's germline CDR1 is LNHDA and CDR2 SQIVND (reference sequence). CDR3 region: CASRGMYNSNQPQHF. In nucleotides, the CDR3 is TGTGCCAGCCGAGGTATGTATAACAGCAATCAGCCCCAGCATTTT. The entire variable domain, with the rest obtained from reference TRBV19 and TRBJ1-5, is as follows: DGGITQSPKYLFRKEGQNVTLSCEQNLNHDAMYWYRQDPGQGLRLIYYSQIVNDFQKGDIAEGYSVSREKKESFPLTVTSAQKNPTAFYLCASRGMYNSNQPQHFGDGTRLSIL.

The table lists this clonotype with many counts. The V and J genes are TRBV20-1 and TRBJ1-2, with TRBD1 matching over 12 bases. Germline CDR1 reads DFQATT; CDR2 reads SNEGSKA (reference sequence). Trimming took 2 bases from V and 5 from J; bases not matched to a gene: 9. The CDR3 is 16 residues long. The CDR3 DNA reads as TGCAGTGCTAGACACCCGGGACAGGGGGCACATTATGGCTACACCTTC. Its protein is CSARHPGQGAHYGYTF.

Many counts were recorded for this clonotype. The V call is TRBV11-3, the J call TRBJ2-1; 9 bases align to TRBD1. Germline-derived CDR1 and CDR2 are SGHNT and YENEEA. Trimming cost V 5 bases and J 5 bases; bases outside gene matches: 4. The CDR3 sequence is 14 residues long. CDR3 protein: CASSPRDRDNEQFF. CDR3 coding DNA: TGTGCCAGCAGCCCCCGGGACAGGGACAATGAGCAGTTCTTC.

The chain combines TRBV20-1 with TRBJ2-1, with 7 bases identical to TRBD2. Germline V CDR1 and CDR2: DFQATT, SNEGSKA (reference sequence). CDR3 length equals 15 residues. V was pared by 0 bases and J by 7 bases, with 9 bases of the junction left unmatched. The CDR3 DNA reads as TGCAGTGCTAGAGATATCCAGCGGGGAGGGAATGAGCAGTTCTTC. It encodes CSARDIQRGGNEQFF.

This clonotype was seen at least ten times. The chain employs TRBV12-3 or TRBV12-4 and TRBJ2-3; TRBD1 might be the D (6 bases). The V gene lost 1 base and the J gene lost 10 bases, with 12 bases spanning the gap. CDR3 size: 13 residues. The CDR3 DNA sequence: TGTGCCAGCAGTTTAGACAGGGAGATGTCGCAGTATTTT. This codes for CASSLDREMSQYF.